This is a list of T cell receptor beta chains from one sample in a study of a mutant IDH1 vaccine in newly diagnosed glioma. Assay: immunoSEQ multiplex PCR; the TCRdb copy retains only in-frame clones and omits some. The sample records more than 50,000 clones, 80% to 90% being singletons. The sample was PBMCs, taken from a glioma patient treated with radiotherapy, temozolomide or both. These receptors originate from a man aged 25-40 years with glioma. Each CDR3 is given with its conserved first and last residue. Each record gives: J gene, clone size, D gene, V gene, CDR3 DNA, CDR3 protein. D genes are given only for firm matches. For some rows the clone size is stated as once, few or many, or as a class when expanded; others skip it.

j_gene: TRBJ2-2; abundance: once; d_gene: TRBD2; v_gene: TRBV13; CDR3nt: TGTGCCAGCAGCTTAGAAGCGGGGGGGTTCACCGGGGAGCTGTTTTTT; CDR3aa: CASSLEAGGFTGELFF
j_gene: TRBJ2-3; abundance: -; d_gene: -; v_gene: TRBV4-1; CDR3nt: TGCGCCAGCAGCCAAGAGCGGCGGCAAGATACGCAGTATTTT; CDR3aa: CASSQERRQDTQYF
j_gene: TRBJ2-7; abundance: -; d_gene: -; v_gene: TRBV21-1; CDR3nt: TGTGCCAGGAAAATCAGGGGGACCTACGAGCAGTACTTC; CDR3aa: CARKIRGTYEQYF
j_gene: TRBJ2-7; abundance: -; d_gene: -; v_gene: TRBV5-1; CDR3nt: TGCGCCAGCAGCTTGGTTGGGGGGGCGCAGCACGAGCAGTACTTC; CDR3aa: CASSLVGGAQHEQYF
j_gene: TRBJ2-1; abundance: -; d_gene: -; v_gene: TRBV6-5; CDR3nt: TGTGCCAGCAGTCGAACTCGGAATGAGCAGTTCTTC; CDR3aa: CASSRTRNEQFF
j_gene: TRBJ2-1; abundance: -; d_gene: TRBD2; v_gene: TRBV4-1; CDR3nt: TGCGCCAGCAGGGAAGCGGGGGGGAGGGGGAATGAGCAGTTCTTC; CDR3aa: CASREAGGRGNEQFF
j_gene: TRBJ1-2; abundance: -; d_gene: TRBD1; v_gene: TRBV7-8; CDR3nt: TGTGCCAGCAGCTTAGGCCCCGGACAGGGGAGCTATGGCTACACCTTC; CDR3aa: CASSLGPGQGSYGYTF
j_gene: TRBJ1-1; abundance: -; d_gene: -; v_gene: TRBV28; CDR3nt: TGTGCCAGCAGTTTCAGCTTGAACACTGAAGCTTTCTTT; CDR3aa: CASSFSLNTEAFF
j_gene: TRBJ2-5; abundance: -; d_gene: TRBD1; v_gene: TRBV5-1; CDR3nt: TGCGCCAGCGGCCCCTCAGGGGGCGCGGACCCCCAAGAGACCCAGTACTTC; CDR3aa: CASGPSGGADPQETQYF
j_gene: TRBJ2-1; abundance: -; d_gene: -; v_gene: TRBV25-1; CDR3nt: TGTGCCAGCAGCGCGGCTGAGCAGTTCTTC; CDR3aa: CASSAAEQFF
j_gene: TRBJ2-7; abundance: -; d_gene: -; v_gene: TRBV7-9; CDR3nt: TGTGCCAGCAGCTTAAGCCCCTCGTGGAGGGTTGCCTACGAGCAGTACTTC; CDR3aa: CASSLSPSWRVAYEQYF
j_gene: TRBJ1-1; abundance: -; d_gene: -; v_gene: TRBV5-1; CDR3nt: TGCGCCAGCAGCGCGCAGGGTGGGAACACTGAAGCTTTCTTT; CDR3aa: CASSAQGGNTEAFF
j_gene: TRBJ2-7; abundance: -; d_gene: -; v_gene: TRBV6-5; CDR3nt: TGTGCCAGCCGGGACCAGTCCTACGAGCAGTACTTC; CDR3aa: CASRDQSYEQYF
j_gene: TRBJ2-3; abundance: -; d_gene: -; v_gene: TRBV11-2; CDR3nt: TGTGCCAGCAGCTTAGCAAGTCTCCCCACGGATACGCAGTATTTT; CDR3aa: CASSLASLPTDTQYF
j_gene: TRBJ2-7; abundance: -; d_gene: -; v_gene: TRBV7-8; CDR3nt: TGTGCCAGCAGCTCGGACTACGAGCAGTACTTC; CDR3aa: CASSSDYEQYF